This T cell receptor beta chain was profiled in a study of blood T cell repertoires in COVID-19. In this sample, this clone turned up once. Only in-frame clones appear in the TCRdb table, and some are missing; sequencing was by immunoSEQ multiplex PCR. Of 200,000 or so clones in the sample, approximately 83% were seen once. Sequenced sample: peripheral blood. The TCR comes from a human donor with active or convalescent COVID-19. The donor label of this sample is uncertain.

CDR3 region: CASRRTGLGAQYF. The CDR3 DNA follows: TGTGCCAGCAGGAGGACAGGGCTTGGGGCCCAGTACTTC. V and J are TRBV6-5 and TRBJ2-5; 8 bases map to TRBD1. Germline lookup yields CDR1 MNHEY and CDR2 SVGAGI. The CDR3 extends over 13 amino acids. With V trimmed by 6 bases and J by 9 bases, 9 bases remained unmatched.